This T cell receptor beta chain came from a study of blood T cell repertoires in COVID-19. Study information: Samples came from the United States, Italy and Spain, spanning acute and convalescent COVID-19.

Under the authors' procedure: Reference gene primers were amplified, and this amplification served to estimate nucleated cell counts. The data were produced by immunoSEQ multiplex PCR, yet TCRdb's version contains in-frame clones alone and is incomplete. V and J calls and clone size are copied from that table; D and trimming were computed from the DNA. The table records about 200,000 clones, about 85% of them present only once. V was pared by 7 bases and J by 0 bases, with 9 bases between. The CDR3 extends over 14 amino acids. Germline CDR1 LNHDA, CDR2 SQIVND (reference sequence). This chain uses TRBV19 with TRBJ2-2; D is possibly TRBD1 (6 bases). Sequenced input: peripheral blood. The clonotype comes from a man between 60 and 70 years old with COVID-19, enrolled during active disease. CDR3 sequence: CASNGQTNTGELFF. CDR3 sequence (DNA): TGTGCCAGTAATGGACAGACGAACACCGGGGAGCTGTTTTTT.